This entry concerns a single T cell receptor beta chain. Antigen specificity is unknown. The data are from a study of shared clonotypes between healthy human individuals. Study findings and constraints: Naive subsets usually exceeded memory subsets in estimated richness.

The donors were adults (healthy and HIV-negative) with no recent acute infections or vaccinations. This CDR3 region has 15 residues. The V gene's germline CDR1 is SGHAT and CDR2 FQNNGV. V was trimmed by 5 bases and J by 2 bases, leaving 13 bases between them. Per sorted-subset replicate PCR, input was 150 to 250 ng DNA, representing around 29,000 T cell genomes. Original data processing: Quality scores were absent from the junction-only immunoSEQ sequences, so filtering differed. Assay used: immunoSEQ multiplex PCR; TCRdb lists only in-frame clones, some missing. D and trimming were read from the DNA, whereas the V and J calls and clone size are those reported in that table. The sample contains under 1,100,000 clones, 70% to 80% of which appear only once.

This TCR was recovered from a man younger than 30 in good health. Some clones in this sample may be carry-over from other donors' samples. This rearrangement joins TRBV11-2 to TRBJ2-1, with D possibly matching TRBD1 (6 bases). The sequenced sample consisted of memory CD4+ T cells from PBMCs. Noted subset: CD45RA-negative fraction. CDR3 protein: CASSTPTGPYNEQFF. The CDR3 nucleotides are TGTGCCAGCAGCACCCCCACAGGGCCCTACAATGAGCAGTTCTTC.